This T cell receptor (beta chain) is from a study of early T cells in non-severe SARS-CoV-2 infection. Trimming left V 10 bases short and J 8 bases short, with 12 bases between. The germline gives CDR1 MDHEN, CDR2 SYDVKM. This CDR3 contains 11 residues. One entry per CDR3 protein results from TCRdb running MiXCR on the 5' RACE reads. The sample includes around 55,000 distinct CDR3 sequences, 15% of them seen just once. The sample holds a few counts of this clonotype. This receptor was obtained from an adult who was a healthcare worker with PCR-confirmed SARS-CoV-2 infection or an uninfected control (not recorded which). The sample was whole blood, taken at baseline. V gene TRBV28 combines with J gene TRBJ2-1; D unresolved. The CDR3 spells CATTAAYEQFF. The DNA of the CDR3 is TGTGCCACCACCGCAGCTTATGAGCAGTTCTTC.